The 21 T cell receptor beta chains in this list originate from one sample, sequenced in a study of metastatic and nonmetastatic thyroid tumors. With MiXCR, TCRdb called clones anew from the PCR reads. The table lists about 32,000 clones, around a fifth of them singletons. Among the patients, none had received any treatment before thyroid surgery. Sequencing was performed on blood. The receptors stem from a female donor with papillary thyroid cancer or a benign thyroid nodule (not recorded which). Some clones in this sample may be carry-over from other donors' samples.

This clone was detected ten times or more. The chain employs TRBV7-3 and TRBJ2-1; 11 bases align to TRBD2. The CDR3 has 15 amino acids. Trimming cost V 3 bases and J 5 bases; bases outside gene matches: 3. The germline V gene has CDR1 SGHTA and CDR2 FQGTGA. The DNA for the CDR3 is TGTGCCAGCAGCTTTCGACTAGCGGGACACAATGAGCAGTTCTTC. Protein sequence: CASSFRLAGHNEQFF. Full variable domain (remainder filled in from reference TRBV7-3 and TRBJ2-1): GAGVSQTPSNKVTEKGKYVELRCDPISGHTALYWYRQSLGQGPEFLIYFQGTGAADDSGLPNDRFFAVRPEGSVSTLKIQRTERGDSAVYLCASSFRLAGHNEQFFGPGTRLTVL.

In its sample, this clone was seen a few times. V gene TRBV6-1 combines with J gene TRBJ2-1, with D maybe TRBD2 (5 bases). This CDR3 spans 14 amino acids. V was trimmed by 7 bases and J by 4 bases, leaving 14 bases between them. Germline CDR1 reads MNHNS; CDR2 reads SASEGT. Here the CDR3 reads CASTPYERYNEQFF. The CDR3 nucleotides read TGTGCCAGCACCCCATACGAGCGGTACAATGAGCAGTTCTTC.

Ten or more counts support this clone. The V gene is TRBV24-1, the J gene TRBJ1-4, with D maybe TRBD1 (6 bases). CDR1 and CDR2 from the germline V gene are KGHDR and SFDVKD. The CDR3 is 14 amino acids. V was shortened by 4 bases and J by 5 bases, with 10 bases between the two germline ends. This chain's CDR3 is CATSESGTNEKLFF. CDR3 sequence (DNA): TGTGCCACCAGTGAGTCCGGGACAAATGAAAAACTGTTTTTT.

This clone was observed many times. This sequence joins TRBV15 and TRBJ1-4; no clear D gene. V shed 3 bases and J shed 2 bases, with 7 bases lying between them. CDR1 is LNHNV and CDR2 is YYDKDF in the germline V gene (reference sequence). The length of the CDR3 is 14 residues. Written as DNA, the CDR3 is TGTGCCACCAGCAGTCGTAGTACTAATGAAAAACTGTTTTTT. Encoded protein: CATSSRSTNEKLFF.

This chain links TRBV30 with TRBJ1-6, with TRBD1 matching over 9 bases. CDR1 is GTSNPN and CDR2 is SVGIG in the germline V gene (reference sequence). Losses at the gene ends were 0 bases for V and 19 bases for J; bases not matched to a gene: 4. CDR3 length: 11 residues. In DNA, the CDR3 is TGTGCCTGGAGTGTGGGGGACAGGGAACACTTT. It is translated as CAWSVGDREHF. Supplemented by reference TRBV30 and TRBJ1-6, the full variable domain reads SQTIHQWPATLVQPVGSPLSLECTVEGTSNPNLYWYRQAAGRGLQLLFYSVGIGQISSEVPQNLSASRPQDRQFILSSKKLLLSDSGFYLCAWSVGDREHFGNGTRLTVT.

This clone has ten or more counts. V and J are TRBV6-2 or TRBV6-3 and TRBJ2-7; 9 nucleotides align to TRBD2. Trimming took 6 bases from V and 3 from J; bases not matched to a gene: 0. This CDR3 spans 12 amino acids. CDR1 MNHEY and CDR2 SVGEGT come from the germline V gene. This CDR3 reads CASRTSGYEQYF. The CDR3 coding sequence is TGTGCCAGCAGGACTAGCGGCTACGAGCAGTACTTC.

This clone showed up just a few times. One junction end does not reproduce the germline sequence, and a read error may be involved. The chain couples TRBV6-6 to TRBJ1-2; D unresolved. The germline V gene encodes CDR1 MNHNY and CDR2 SVGAGI (reference sequence). This CDR3 is built from 14 residues. In DNA form, the CDR3 reads TGTGCCAGCAGCTACTCACAAATTAACTATGGCTACACCTTC. This gives the protein CASSYSQINYGYTF.

This clone has ten or more counts. The genes are TRBV7-2 and TRBJ2-3, with D possibly TRBD2 on 5 matching bases. Trimming stripped 2 bases from V and 2 bases from J, with 11 bases between. The CDR3 totals 15 residues. Germline V gene data show CDR1 as SGHTA and CDR2 as FQGNSA. The CDR3 DNA reads as TGTGCCAGCAGCTTAACGCGGCTAGCCACAGATACGCAGTATTTT. Translated, it gives CASSLTRLATDTQYF.

This clone was recorded once. The genes are TRBV13 and TRBJ2-3; D gene unclear. CDR3 length: 17 residues. Germline V CDR1 and CDR2: PRHDT, FYEKMQ (reference sequence). V lost 7 bases, J lost 0 bases, and 20 bases lay in between. In nucleotides, the CDR3 is TGTGCCAGCATCCTGGGCCTCCAGGCTGTGAGCACAGATACGCAGTATTTT. Residues: CASILGLQAVSTDTQYF.

In its sample, this clone is medium-sized. V is TRBV4-1 and J is TRBJ1-6; D is ambiguous. The V gene lost 1 base and the J gene lost 4 bases, with 11 bases spanning the gap. The germline gives CDR1 MGHRA, CDR2 YSYEKL. This CDR3 is built from 16 residues. In DNA form, the CDR3 reads TGCGCCAGCAGCCAAGTAGCAAACGGATATAATTCACCCCTCCACTTT. Translating it yields CASSQVANGYNSPLHF.

This clone was recorded at least ten times. V is TRBV25-1 and J is TRBJ2-7; possible D gene TRBD1, 5 bases. The CDR3 sequence is 12 residues long. Germline CDR1 is MGHDK and CDR2 is SYGVNS. V was pared by 2 bases and J by 6 bases, with 8 bases between. Here the CDR3 DNA reads TGTGCCAGCAGTGAACAGGGAACCGAGCAGTACTTC. Its translation: CASSEQGTEQYF.

Comment on this clone: Mismatch with germline at one junction end may stem from a read error. V gene TRBV18 combines with J gene TRBJ1-2, with 11 bases lining up with TRBD1. Germline V gene sequence: CDR1 KGHSH, CDR2 LQKENI. CDR3 length: 16 residues. The CDR3 bases are TGTGCCCGCTCACCTCCTGCCGGGACAGGGGGTTTAGGCTACACCTTC. It translates to CARSPPAGTGGLGYTF.

This clone has more than one count but fewer than ten. The V gene is TRBV24-1, the J gene TRBJ1-2, with D hard to call. The length of the CDR3 is 16 residues. Germline V gives CDR1 KGHDR, CDR2 SFDVKD. V shed 2 bases and J shed 5 bases, with 17 bases lying between them. The CDR3 loop reads CATSDSTETDIYGYTF. In nucleotides, the CDR3 is TGTGCCACCAGTGATTCCACAGAAACAGATATTTATGGCTACACCTTC.

This clone occurred many times. The chain employs TRBV19 and TRBJ1-3; D gene ambiguous. Germline loops: CDR1 LNHDA, CDR2 SQIVND (reference sequence). The V and J ends lost 3 bases and 3 bases respectively, with 18 bases between them. The CDR3 contains 17 residues. Here the CDR3 DNA reads TGTGCCAGTAGTATTTCAAGCACAACCGCTCTTGGAAACACCATATATTTT. The encoded protein is CASSISSTTALGNTIYF.

This clone was seen at least ten times. The V and J genes are TRBV19 and TRBJ2-7; TRBD2 is a possible D gene (6 bases). This CDR3 comprises 15 residues. V lost 3 bases and J 4 bases, leaving 16 bases between the germline ends. CDR1 LNHDA and CDR2 SQIVND come from the germline V gene (reference sequence). The CDR3 is CASSMAGFKGYEQYF. The CDR3 DNA reads TGTGCCAGTAGTATGGCGGGGTTCAAGGGATACGAGCAGTACTTC.

The J gene is TRBJ2-7, the V gene TRBV5-1; D is tentatively TRBD1 or TRBD2 (5 bases each). CDR1 SGHRS and CDR2 YFSETQ come from the germline V gene. This CDR3 contains 16 residues. V was clipped by 4 bases and J by 3 bases, with 20 bases between them. The CDR3 region has the DNA TGCGCCAGCAGCCCGAGGGTCCAAGGGACCAACTACGAGCAGTACTTC. Its protein product is CASSPRVQGTNYEQYF.

This chain uses TRBV20-1 with TRBJ2-1; 13 bases are shared with TRBD2. The germline V gene encodes CDR1 DFQATT and CDR2 SNEGSKA (reference sequence). This CDR3 comprises 14 residues. The V segment lost 6 bases and the J segment 6 bases; nucleotides outside the gene matches: 5. The CDR3 coding sequence is TGCAGTGCCAGGACTAGCGGGAGTCCCAATGAGCAGTTCTTC. It yields the protein CSARTSGSPNEQFF.

In this sample, this clone turned up many times. The chain uses TRBV28 and TRBJ2-7; TRBD1 might be the D (5 bases). V dropped 4 bases and J dropped 13 bases, with 17 bases sitting between them. Per germline, CDR1 MDHEN and CDR2 SYDVKM. The CDR3 covers 12 residues. CDR3 nucleotide sequence: TGTGCCAGCAGTTCCCATGGGGCCCTACCCTACTTC. Residues: CASSSHGALPYF. Drawing the rest from reference TRBV28 and TRBJ2-7, the complete variable domain is DVKVTQSSRYLVKRTGEKVFLECVQDMDHENMFWYRQDPGLGLRLIYFSYDVKMKEKGDIPEGYSVSREKKERFSLILESASTNQTSMYLCASSSHGALPYFGPGTRLTVT.

This clone has at least ten counts. The V call is TRBV7-2, the J call TRBJ1-1, with D possibly being TRBD1 (5 bases). This CDR3 has 14 residues. Germline lookup yields CDR1 SGHTA and CDR2 FQGNSA. V was clipped by 4 bases and J by 4 bases, with 13 bases between them. The CDR3 reads CASSSFPGSTEAFF. The CDR3 nucleotides read TGTGCCAGCAGCTCTTTCCCAGGGAGCACTGAAGCTTTCTTT.

The sample holds many counts of this clone. The chain uses TRBV7-9 and TRBJ1-2; D remains ambiguous. CDR3 length equals 12 residues. Trimming shortened V by 1 base and J by 8 bases, and 8 bases separated the two germline ends. CDR1 is SEHNR and CDR2 is FQNEAQ in the germline V gene (reference sequence). The chain's CDR3 is CASSLEAMGYTF. CDR3 nucleotides: TGTGCCAGCAGCTTAGAAGCTATGGGCTACACCTTC.

V and J are TRBV30 and TRBJ1-6; maybe TRBD1 (5 bases). This CDR3 spans 13 amino acids. The germline V gene has CDR1 GTSNPN and CDR2 SVGIG (reference sequence). Trimming removed 1 base from V and 9 bases from J, with 10 bases in between. In DNA form, the CDR3 reads TGTGCCTGGAGTGGGACTGGGGCTTCACCCCTCCACTTT. This sequence encodes CAWSGTGASPLHF. Looking up the rest from reference TRBV30 and TRBJ1-6 gives the full variable domain: SQTIHQWPATLVQPVGSPLSLECTVEGTSNPNLYWYRQAAGRGLQLLFYSVGIGQISSEVPQNLSASRPQDRQFILSSKKLLLSDSGFYLCAWSGTGASPLHFGNGTRLTVT.